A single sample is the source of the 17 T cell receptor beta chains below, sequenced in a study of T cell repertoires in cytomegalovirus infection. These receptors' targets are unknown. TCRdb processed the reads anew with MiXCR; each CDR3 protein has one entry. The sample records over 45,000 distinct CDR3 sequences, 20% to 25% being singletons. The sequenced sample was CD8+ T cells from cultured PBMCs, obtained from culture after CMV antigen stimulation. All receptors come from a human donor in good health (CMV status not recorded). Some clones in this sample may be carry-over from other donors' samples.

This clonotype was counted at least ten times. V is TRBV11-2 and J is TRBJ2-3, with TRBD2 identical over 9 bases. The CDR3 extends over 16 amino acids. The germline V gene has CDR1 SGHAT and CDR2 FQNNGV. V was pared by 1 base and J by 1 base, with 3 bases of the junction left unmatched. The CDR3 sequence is CASSLGGRAGTDTQYF. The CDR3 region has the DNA TGTGCCAGCAGCTTAGGCGGGAGGGCCGGCACAGATACGCAGTATTTT.

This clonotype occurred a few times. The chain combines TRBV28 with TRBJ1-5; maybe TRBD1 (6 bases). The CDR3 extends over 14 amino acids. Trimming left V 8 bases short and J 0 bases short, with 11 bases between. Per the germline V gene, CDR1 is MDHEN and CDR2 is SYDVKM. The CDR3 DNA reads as TGTGCCAGCGGGACATTTTATAGCAATCAGCCCCAGCATTTT. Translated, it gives CASGTFYSNQPQHF.

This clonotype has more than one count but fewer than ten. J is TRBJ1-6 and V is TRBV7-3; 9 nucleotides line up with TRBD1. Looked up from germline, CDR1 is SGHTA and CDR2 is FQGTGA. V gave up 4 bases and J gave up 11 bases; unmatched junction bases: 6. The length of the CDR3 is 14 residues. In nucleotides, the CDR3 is TGTGCCAGCAGCTCCACAGGGGGCCGTCCACCCCTCCACTTT. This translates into CASSSTGGRPPLHF.

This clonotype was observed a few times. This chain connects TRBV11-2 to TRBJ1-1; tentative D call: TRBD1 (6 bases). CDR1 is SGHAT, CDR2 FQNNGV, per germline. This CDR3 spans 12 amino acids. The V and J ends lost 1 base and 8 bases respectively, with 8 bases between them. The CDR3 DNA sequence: TGTGCCAGCAGCTTAGGGACAGCCGAAGCTTTCTTT. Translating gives CASSLGTAEAFF.

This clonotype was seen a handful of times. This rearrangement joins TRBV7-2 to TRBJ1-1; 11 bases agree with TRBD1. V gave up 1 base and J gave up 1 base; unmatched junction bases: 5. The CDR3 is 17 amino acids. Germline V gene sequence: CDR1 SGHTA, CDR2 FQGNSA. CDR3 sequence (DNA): TGTGCCAGCAGCTTAGAGGACAGGGGGCGAGGGAACACTGAAGCTTTCTTT. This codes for CASSLEDRGRGNTEAFF. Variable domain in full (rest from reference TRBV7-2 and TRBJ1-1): GAGVSQSPSNKVTEKGKDVELRCDPISGHTALYWYRQSLGQGLEFLIYFQGNSAPDKSGLPSDRFSAERTGGSVSTLTIQRTQQEDSAVYLCASSLEDRGRGNTEAFFGQGTRLTVV.

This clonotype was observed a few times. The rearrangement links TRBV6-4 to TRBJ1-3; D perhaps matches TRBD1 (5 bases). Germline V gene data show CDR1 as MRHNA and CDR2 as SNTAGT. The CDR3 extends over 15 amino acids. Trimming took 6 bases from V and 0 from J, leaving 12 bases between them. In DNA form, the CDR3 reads TGTGCCAGCAGCCGGGACGGATCCTCTGGAAACACCATATATTTT. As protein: CASSRDGSSGNTIYF.

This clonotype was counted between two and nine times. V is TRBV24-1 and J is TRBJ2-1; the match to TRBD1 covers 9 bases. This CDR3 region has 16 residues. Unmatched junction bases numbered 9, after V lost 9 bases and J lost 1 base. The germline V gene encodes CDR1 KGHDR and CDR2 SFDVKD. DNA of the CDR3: TGTGCCACCGGACAGGGGAGGGATCGTTCCTACAATGAGCAGTTCTTC. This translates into CATGQGRDRSYNEQFF.

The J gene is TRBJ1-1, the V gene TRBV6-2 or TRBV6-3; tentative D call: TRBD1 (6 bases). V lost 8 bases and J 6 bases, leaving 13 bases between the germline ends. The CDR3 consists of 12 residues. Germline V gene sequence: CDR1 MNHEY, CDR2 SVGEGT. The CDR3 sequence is CASRDQGPEAFF. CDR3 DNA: TGTGCCAGCCGCGATCAGGGGCCTGAAGCTTTCTTT.

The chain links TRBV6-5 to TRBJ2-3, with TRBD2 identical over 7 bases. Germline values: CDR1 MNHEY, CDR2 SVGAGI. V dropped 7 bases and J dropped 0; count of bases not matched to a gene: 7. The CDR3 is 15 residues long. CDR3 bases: TGTGCCAGCACCCTCAGCGGGGCTAGCACAGATACGCAGTATTTT. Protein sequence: CASTLSGASTDTQYF.

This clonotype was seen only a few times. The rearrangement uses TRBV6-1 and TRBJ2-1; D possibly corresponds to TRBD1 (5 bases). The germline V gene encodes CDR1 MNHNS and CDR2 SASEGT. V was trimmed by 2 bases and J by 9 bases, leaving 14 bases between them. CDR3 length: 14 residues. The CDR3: CASSEIGAGAEQFF. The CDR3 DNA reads TGTGCCAGCAGTGAAATTGGGGCTGGGGCTGAGCAGTTCTTC.

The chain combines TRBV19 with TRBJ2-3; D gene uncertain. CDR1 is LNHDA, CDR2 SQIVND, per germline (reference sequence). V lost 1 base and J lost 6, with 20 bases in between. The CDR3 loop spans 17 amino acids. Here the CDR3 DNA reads TGTGCCAGTAGTATAGGGCGCCAGGAAGGATTTAGGGATACGCAGTATTTT. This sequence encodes CASSIGRQEGFRDTQYF.

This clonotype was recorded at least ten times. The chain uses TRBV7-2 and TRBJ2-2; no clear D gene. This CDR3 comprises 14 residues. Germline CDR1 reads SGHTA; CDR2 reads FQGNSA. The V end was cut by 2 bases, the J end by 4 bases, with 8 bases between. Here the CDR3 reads CASSLLISTGELFF. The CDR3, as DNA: TGTGCCAGCAGCTTATTGATTAGCACCGGGGAGCTGTTTTTT.

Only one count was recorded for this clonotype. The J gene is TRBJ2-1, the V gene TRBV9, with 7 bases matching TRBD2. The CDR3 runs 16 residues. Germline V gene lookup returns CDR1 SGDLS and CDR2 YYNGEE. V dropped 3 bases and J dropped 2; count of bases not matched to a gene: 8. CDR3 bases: TGTGCCAGCAGCGGCAGCGGGGCCGGCACCTACAATGAGCAGTTCTTC. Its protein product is CASSGSGAGTYNEQFF.

The CDR3 DNA is TGTGCCAGCAGCTTAGTGGCAGGGGGCCGCCCCTACGAGCAGTACTTC. The encoded protein is CASSLVAGGRPYEQYF. The chain is built from TRBV7-9 and TRBJ2-7, with 8 bases that match TRBD1. J gave up 2 bases and V 1 base, and 7 bases lay outside the gene matches. This CDR3 is built from 16 residues. Germline V lookup: CDR1 SEHNR, CDR2 FQNEAQ (reference sequence). The entire variable domain, with the rest obtained from reference TRBV7-9 and TRBJ2-7, is as follows: DTGVSQNPRHKITKRGQNVTFRCDPISEHNRLYWYRQTLGQGPEFLTYFQNEAQLEKSRLLSDRFSAERPKGSFSTLEIQRTEQGDSAMYLCASSLVAGGRPYEQYFGPGTRLTVT.

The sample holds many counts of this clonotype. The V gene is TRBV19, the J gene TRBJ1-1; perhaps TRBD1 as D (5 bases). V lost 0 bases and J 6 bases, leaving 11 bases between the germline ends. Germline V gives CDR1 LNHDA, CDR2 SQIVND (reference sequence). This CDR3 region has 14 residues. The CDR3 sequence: CASSIDRDLAEAFF. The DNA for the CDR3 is TGTGCCAGTAGTATAGATAGGGACCTGGCTGAAGCTTTCTTT.

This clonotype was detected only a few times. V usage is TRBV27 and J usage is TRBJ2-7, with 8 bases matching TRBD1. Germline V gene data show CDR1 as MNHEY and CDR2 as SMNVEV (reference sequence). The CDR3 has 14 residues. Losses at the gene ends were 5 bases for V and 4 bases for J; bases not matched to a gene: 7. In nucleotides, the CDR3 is TGTGCCAGCAGTGACCAGGGGGCGGGGTACGAGCAGTACTTC. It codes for CASSDQGAGYEQYF.

CDR3 in DNA: TGTGCCAGCAGCTTAGTCAGCTCAGATACGCAGTATTTT. Residues: CASSLVSSDTQYF. The chain links TRBV7-2 to TRBJ2-3; D unresolved. The CDR3 totals 13 residues. Germline assignment: CDR1 SGHTA and CDR2 FQGNSA. Trimming stripped 1 base from V and 4 bases from J, with 6 bases between.